The 23 T cell receptor beta chains reported below all come from one sample, sequenced in a study of monozygotic twins with inflammatory bowel disease. Following a re-call of the 5' RACE reads, TCRdb has one entry per CDR3 protein and lacks DNA. The listing records some 400,000 distinct CDR3 sequences. Sequencing used blood. The receptors were gathered from a human donor with ulcerative colitis or Crohn's disease, or a healthy co-twin of an affected twin (not recorded which).

CDR3 loop: CSAERIAGSDEQYF. The rearrangement joins TRBV20-1 to TRBJ2-7; TCRdb lists TRBD2, though no DNA is available to test this call. CDR1 DFQATT and CDR2 SNEGSKA come from the germline V gene (reference sequence). CDR3 length: 14 amino acids.

The CDR3 here is CASRFRESGTDTQYF. The J gene is TRBJ2-3, the V gene TRBV12-3 or TRBV12-4; TCRdb outputs TRBD1, but without DNA this stays unchecked. There are 15 residues in the CDR3.

V gene TRBV20-1 combines with J gene TRBJ2-7. Germline assignment: CDR1 DFQATT and CDR2 SNEGSKA (reference sequence). This CDR3 comprises 13 residues. CDR3 amino acids: CSARDLTAYEQYF.

The V call is TRBV7-2, the J call TRBJ2-5; checking the TCRdb D call of TRBD1 is not possible without DNA. This CDR3 comprises 13 residues. Per germline, CDR1 SGHTA and CDR2 FQGNSA. CDR3 protein: CASSRDAGKTQYF.

This chain links TRBV7-6 with TRBJ1-1; TCRdb outputs TRBD1, but without DNA this stays unchecked. From germline, CDR1 is SGHVS and CDR2 FNYEAQ. CDR3 size: 13 residues. The CDR3 region is CASRGGLDTEAFF.

The J gene is TRBJ1-2, the V gene TRBV6-5; TCRdb picks TRBD1, but there is no DNA to check that call. This CDR3 spans 15 amino acids. Looked up from germline, CDR1 is MNHEY and CDR2 is SVGAGI. CDR3 amino acids: CASSSPDKANYGYTF.

CDR3 sequence: CASSYSGQGQETQYF. V usage is TRBV6-5 and J usage is TRBJ2-5; lacking DNA, the TRBD1 call made by TCRdb goes unchecked. Germline V gene lookup returns CDR1 MNHEY and CDR2 SVGAGI. The CDR3 is 15 residues long.

V and J are TRBV10-3 and TRBJ2-7; TCRdb outputs TRBD1, but without DNA this stays unchecked. CDR1 ENHRY and CDR2 SYGVKD come from the germline V gene. CDR3 length equals 14 residues. This CDR3 reads CAIRGDREWEEQYF.

The gene calls are TRBV5-4 and TRBJ2-1; TCRdb calls TRBD1, which cannot be checked without DNA. CDR1 SGHNT and CDR2 YYREEE come from the germline V gene (reference sequence). The CDR3 has 16 residues. CDR3: CASSLEGPSSYNEQFF.

The chain uses TRBV2 and TRBJ2-1; the TCRdb call, TRBD1, lacks DNA for checking. CDR1 is SNHLY and CDR2 is FYNNEI in the germline V gene. This CDR3 has 12 residues. CDR3 residues: CASSFDRLLQFF.

The chain combines TRBV4-2 with TRBJ2-7; the TCRdb call, TRBD2, lacks DNA for checking. This CDR3 contains 16 residues. Per the germline V gene, CDR1 is LGHNA and CDR2 is YNFKEQ. CDR3 residues: CASSHEAGGWSYEQYF.

The CDR3 spells CASSSGEDTEAFF. The chain combines TRBV7-9 with TRBJ1-1. CDR1 and CDR2 from the germline V gene are SEHNR and FQNEAQ (reference sequence). This CDR3 contains 13 residues.

The chain uses TRBV5-1 and TRBJ2-1; TCRdb calls TRBD2, which cannot be checked without DNA. This CDR3 comprises 18 residues. CDR1 and CDR2 (germline): SGHRS, YFSETQ. The CDR3 sequence is CASRASGTSGRAYNEQFF.

The J gene is TRBJ1-1, the V gene TRBV5-4. The CDR3 is 15 amino acids. Germline CDR1 and CDR2: SGHNT and YYREEE (reference sequence). CDR3 protein: CASSLGRVHNTEAFF.

The J gene is TRBJ2-1, the V gene TRBV5-1. This CDR3 region has 13 residues. The germline V gene encodes CDR1 SGHRS and CDR2 YFSETQ. This CDR3 is CASSLSGVGEQFF.

V gene TRBV4-1 combines with J gene TRBJ2-3; TCRdb indicates TRBD1, and absent DNA this call remains unverified. Germline CDR1 reads MGHRA; CDR2 reads YSYEKL. The length of the CDR3 is 18 residues. CDR3: CASTYTALWTPVPDTQYF.

The V gene is TRBV7-9, the J gene TRBJ1-4. The CDR3 consists of 13 residues. CDR1 and CDR2 from the germline V gene are SEHNR and FQNEAQ (reference sequence). CDR3: CASSLLDNEKLFF.

The chain has TRBV30 and TRBJ2-1. CDR1 and CDR2 (germline): GTSNPN, SVGIG (reference sequence). The CDR3 loop spans 13 amino acids. CDR3 region: CAWSANHLNEQFF. Looking up the rest from reference TRBV30 and TRBJ2-1 gives the full variable domain: SQTIHQWPATLVQPVGSPLSLECTVEGTSNPNLYWYRQAAGRGLQLLFYSVGIGQISSEVPQNLSASRPQDRQFILSSKKLLLSDSGFYLCAWSANHLNEQFFGPGTRLTVL.

This chain's CDR3 is CASQQGPGNTIYF. V and J are TRBV2 and TRBJ1-3; TCRdb selects TRBD1, and the lack of DNA leaves this call unchecked. Germline assignment: CDR1 SNHLY and CDR2 FYNNEI. The CDR3 has 13 amino acids.

This chain connects TRBV5-1 to TRBJ1-2; TCRdb calls TRBD1, which cannot be checked without DNA. The CDR3 runs 14 residues. Germline lookup yields CDR1 SGHRS and CDR2 YFSETQ. The CDR3 loop reads CASSGDRGYYGYTF.

V gene TRBV29-1 combines with J gene TRBJ2-2. CDR1 is SQVTM and CDR2 is ANQGSEA in the germline V gene. The CDR3 spans 14 residues. CDR3 in amino acids: CSVASTTNTGELFF.

V usage is TRBV12-3 or TRBV12-4 and J usage is TRBJ2-5; the D call of TRBD1 rests on TCRdb alone, since no DNA is present to check it. CDR3 length: 13 amino acids. CDR3 sequence: CATGWEEGGTQYF.

This chain uses TRBV12-3 or TRBV12-4 with TRBJ2-2. The CDR3 sequence is 12 residues long. Here the CDR3 reads CASSLLAGELFF.